The 2 T cell receptor beta chains given below trace back to one sample, sequenced in a study of T-cell memory formation after mild COVID-19. TCRdb called the 5' RACE reads again in MiXCR, with one record for every CDR3 protein. The sample carries fewer than 90,000 distinct CDR3 sequences, approximately 14% recorded once. Sequencing was performed on PBMCs or a T cell subset sorted from them (not recorded which). The receptors shown here come from an adult woman who had mild COVID-19 (a few samples of this study predate the infection). Cell type and time point are not known.

This clonotype was seen a few times. The chain recombines TRBV6-6 with TRBJ2-1, with 11 bases that match TRBD2. The length of the CDR3 is 21 residues. CDR1 and CDR2 (germline): MNHNY, SVGAGI (reference sequence). The junction had 16 bases not matched to a gene; V was cut back by 0 bases and J by 3 bases. In nucleotides, the CDR3 is TGTGCCAGCAGTTACTCGGTACTAGCGGGAGTCCGAGATATAGTCTACAATGAGCAGTTCTTC. It yields the protein CASSYSVLAGVRDIVYNEQFF.

The V call is TRBV25-1, the J call TRBJ2-7; 9 nucleotides match TRBD2. The CDR3 totals 15 residues. Trimming cost V 8 bases and J 3 bases; bases outside gene matches: 11. Germline CDR1 is MGHDK and CDR2 is SYGVNS. The CDR3 coding sequence is TGTGCCAGCGGATCGCCGGGACTAGCCAGCTACGAGCAGTACTTC. It yields the protein CASGSPGLASYEQYF.